Listed here are 14 T cell receptor beta chains from one sample, sequenced in a study of cytomegalovirus exposure and HLA in healthy donors. Primers for the PCR totalled 60 Vbeta and 13 Jbeta. Only in-frame clones appear in the TCRdb table, and some are missing; sequencing was by immunoSEQ multiplex PCR. In the table there are about 85,000 clones, 70% to 80% of which are singletons. Sequencing input: PBMCs. Receptors originate from a woman between 45 and 65 years old in good health and CMV-seropositive.

A note on this clone: One end of the junction is discordant with germline, which a read error may explain. The chain carries TRBV7-9 and TRBJ2-3; TRBD2 agrees at 11 bases. This CDR3 is built from 16 residues. CDR1 is SEHNR, CDR2 FQNEAQ, per germline (reference sequence). DNA for the CDR3: TGTTCCAGCAGCCCGCGGACTAGCGGGCCTGGAGATACGCAGTATTTT. Its protein product is CSSSPRTSGPGDTQYF.

The rearrangement links TRBV5-8 to TRBJ1-1; D possibly corresponds to TRBD1 (5 bases). This CDR3 contains 12 residues. V lost 6 bases and J lost 6, with 12 bases in between. Germline V gives CDR1 SGHTS, CDR2 YDEGEE. CDR3 residues: CASIMGGAEAFF. Written as DNA, the CDR3 is TGTGCCAGCATCATGGGGGGAGCTGAAGCTTTCTTT.

This clone was detected only once. The chain joins TRBV6-1 to TRBJ1-2; D possibly corresponds to TRBD1 (6 bases). Germline loops: CDR1 MNHNS, CDR2 SASEGT. CDR3 size: 15 residues. The V end lost 6 bases, the J end lost 0 bases, and 14 bases lay between the germline ends. The CDR3 DNA sequence: TGTGCCAGCAGGACACAGGGTCGAGCTAACTATGGCTACACCTTC. It is translated as CASRTQGRANYGYTF.

The rearrangement uses TRBV19 and TRBJ1-1; D gene uncertain. Germline CDR1 and CDR2: LNHDA and SQIVND (reference sequence). V was shortened by 1 base and J by 0 bases, with 12 bases between the two germline ends. This CDR3 is 16 amino acids long. CDR3 region: CASSIGGSLMNTEAFF. DNA for the CDR3: TGTGCCAGTAGTATAGGCGGTTCCTTAATGAACACTGAAGCTTTCTTT.

The rearrangement links TRBV27 to TRBJ1-2, with a possible D match to TRBD1 (6 bases). Germline assignment: CDR1 MNHEY and CDR2 SMNVEV (reference sequence). Trimming cost V 6 bases and J 4 bases, with 15 bases left between them. This CDR3 comprises 14 residues. The CDR3 DNA reads as TGTGCCAGCAGCTACTCCCAGGGGAGCTATGGCTACACCTTC. Translating it yields CASSYSQGSYGYTF.

Comments on this clone: The DNA is left out, because the CDR3 cannot be placed on it with certainty; the CDR3 is given as TCRdb lists it. The genes are TRBV7-7 and TRBJ2-7; TRBD2, as called in the table, went unchecked against the DNA. The CDR3 contains 16 residues when both ends are counted. Germline loops: CDR1 SSHAT, CDR2 FNYEAQ (reference sequence). The CDR3 sequence is CASSFRGRAYWCEQYV.

The table lists this clone with a count of one. Germline is not matched at one junction end, which may reflect a read error. The chain carries TRBV7-7 and TRBJ1-4, with D possibly matching TRBD1 (5 bases). CDR3 size: 15 residues. Per germline, CDR1 SSHAT and CDR2 FNYEAQ (reference sequence). The DNA of the CDR3 is TGTGCTAGCAGCCAGCGGGCAGGGCCTAATGAAAAACTGTTTTTT. Translation gives CASSQRAGPNEKLFF.

The V and J genes are TRBV5-1 and TRBJ1-2, with 10 bases aligning to TRBD1. Unmatched junction bases numbered 10, after V lost 0 bases and J lost 8 bases. CDR3 size: 16 residues. Per the germline V gene, CDR1 is SGHRS and CDR2 is YFSETQ. CDR3 nucleotides: TGCGCCAGCAGCTTGGGATCCGGGACAGGGGAAGGCGGCTACACCTTC. This translates into CASSLGSGTGEGGYTF.

In its sample, this clone was seen a few times. The rearrangement links TRBV7-2 to TRBJ1-2; D is ambiguous. The CDR3 covers 12 residues. With 5 bases removed from V and 4 bases from J, the gap between germline ends came to 8 bases. In germline, CDR1 is SGHTA, CDR2 FQGNSA. DNA of the CDR3: TGTGCCAGCAGCCCTGGCCTCTATGGCTACACCTTC. Translated, it gives CASSPGLYGYTF.

The rearrangement links TRBV5-5 to TRBJ1-6; 7 nucleotides align to TRBD1. Germline CDR1 SGHKS, CDR2 YYEKEE (reference sequence). Germline trimming cut 4 bases from V and 7 bases from J; bases unmatched to any gene: 8. The length of the CDR3 is 15 residues. The DNA for the CDR3 is TGTGCCAGCAGCCTTAAGGGGGACAGAAATTCACCCCTCCACTTT. Protein: CASSLKGDRNSPLHF.

This chain uses TRBV19 with TRBJ2-6; tentatively, D is TRBD1 (6 bases). The CDR3 loop spans 16 amino acids. Trimming pared 5 bases from V and 2 bases from J, leaving 13 bases between. From germline, CDR1 is LNHDA and CDR2 SQIVND (reference sequence). CDR3 in DNA: TGTGCCAGTAGTTTTTCCCACAGGGCTGGGGCCAACGTCCTGACTTTC. This translates into CASSFSHRAGANVLTF.

The chain is built from TRBV27 and TRBJ2-3; unclear D gene. CDR3 length: 15 amino acids. Germline loops: CDR1 MNHEY, CDR2 SMNVEV (reference sequence). V lost 3 bases and J lost 2, with 12 bases in between. CDR3: CASSLSLAFTDTQYF. The CDR3 nucleotides are TGTGCCAGCAGTTTGTCCTTAGCTTTCACAGATACGCAGTATTTT.

The chain recombines TRBV10-3 with TRBJ1-2; D ambiguous. Germline V lookup: CDR1 ENHRY, CDR2 SYGVKD. Between the trimmed V and J ends, which lost 6 bases and 8 bases, there was a span of 22 bases. The CDR3 has 15 residues. In DNA, the CDR3 is TGTGCCATCAGCCCAAGAGTACAGATTCCAGAAGGCTACACCTTC. Protein sequence: CAISPRVQIPEGYTF.

This CDR3 reads CASSQGETSAYNEQFF. CDR3 bases: TGCGCCAGCAGCCAGGGAGAGACTAGCGCCTACAATGAGCAGTTCTTC. The chain links TRBV4-1 to TRBJ2-1, with 8 bases aligning to TRBD2. The junction had 6 bases not matched to a gene; V was cut back by 3 bases and J by 2 bases. The CDR3 extends over 16 amino acids. Germline V CDR1 and CDR2: MGHRA, YSYEKL.